Shown below are 7 T cell receptor beta chains from a single sample sequenced in a study of cytomegalovirus exposure and HLA in healthy donors (dated by TCRdb to 2016 to 2017). Library construction relied on the immunoSEQ multiplex PCR assay. For the multiplex PCR, a mixture combining 60 forward primers for TCR Vbeta segments and 13 reverse primers for TCR Jbeta segments was used. TCRdb holds this immuneACCESS table with in-frame rearrangements only. Some clones are missing; in checked studies, unresolved V genes explain under half, and the rest has no known cause. This sample's table lists approximately 58,000 clones. The top ten clonotypes cover more than 9.5% of the sample. Sequenced input: PBMCs. These receptors all stem from a woman between 45 and 60 years old in good health and CMV-seropositive.

Here the CDR3 reads CASRTTGGETQYF. Written as DNA, the CDR3 is TGTGCCAGCAGAACTACAGGGGGGGAGACCCAGTACTTC. The chain links TRBV21-1 to TRBJ2-5; the table assigns TRBD1, which was not confirmed against the DNA. TRBV21-1 represents a pseudogene. The CDR3 consists of 13 residues.

This chain uses TRBV6-6 with TRBJ2-3, with 9 bases fitting TRBD2. Germline lookup yields CDR1 MNHNY and CDR2 SVGAGI (reference sequence). V gave up 6 bases and J gave up 8 bases; unmatched junction bases: 9. This CDR3 is built from 14 residues. As DNA, the CDR3 is TGTGCCAGCAGCCAGAAAGGCGGGGGGGGTACGCAGTATTTT. Encoded protein: CASSQKGGGGTQYF.

This chain connects TRBV11-2 to TRBJ2-7; 12 bases map to TRBD2. The CDR3 sequence is 15 residues long. Germline V CDR1 and CDR2: SGHAT, FQNNGV. Trimming took 5 bases from V and 2 from J; bases not matched to a gene: 4. The CDR3 here is CASSRLAGEAYEQYF. The CDR3 bases are TGTGCCAGCAGCCGACTAGCGGGGGAGGCCTACGAGCAGTACTTC. The entire variable domain, with the rest obtained from reference TRBV11-2 and TRBJ2-7, is as follows: EAGVAQSPRYKIIEKRQSVAFWCNPISGHATLYWYQQILGQGPKLLIQFQNNGVVDDSQLPKDRFSAERLKGVDSTLKIQPAKLEDSAVYLCASSRLAGEAYEQYFGPGTRLTVT.

The chain employs TRBV18 and TRBJ2-7; 7 bases agree with TRBD2. The CDR3 has 15 residues. The trim removed 3 bases at V and 7 bases at J, leaving 12 bases unmatched. CDR1 is KGHSH and CDR2 is LQKENI in the germline V gene. In DNA, the CDR3 is TGTGCCAGCTCACCGGAGGGGAGGGGCCGTCGGGAGCAGTACTTC. It encodes CASSPEGRGRREQYF. Full variable domain (remainder filled in from reference TRBV18 and TRBJ2-7): NAGVMQNPRHLVRRRGQEARLRCSPMKGHSHVYWYRQLPEEGLKFMVYLQKENIIDESGMPKERFSAEFPKEGPSILRIQQVVRGDSAAYFCASSPEGRGRREQYFGPGTRLTVT.

The rearrangement uses TRBV5-6 and TRBJ1-4; 7 nucleotides match TRBD1. The V gene end was trimmed by 5 bases and the J gene end by 5 bases; junction bases not matched to a gene: 9. In germline, CDR1 is SGHDT, CDR2 YYEEEE. CDR3 length: 15 residues. CDR3 nucleotides: TGTGCCAGCAGTTGGGACAGTGCCCTCAATGAAAAACTGTTTTTT. It yields the protein CASSWDSALNEKLFF.

Points on this clone: Within the sample, other DNA sequences also encode this same CDR3. CDR3 residues: CASSVEGSEAFF. CDR3 DNA sequence: TGTGCCAGCAGTGTAGAGGGTTCTGAAGCTTTCTTT. The chain joins TRBV2 to TRBJ1-1; D gene unclear. The CDR3 spans 12 residues. Germline lookup yields CDR1 SNHLY and CDR2 FYNNEI. V gave up 4 bases and J gave up 6 bases, with 9 bases separating them.

This chain joins TRBV18 and TRBJ1-1; no definite D call. The V and J ends lost 3 bases and 1 base respectively, with 6 bases between them. The CDR3 runs 13 residues. Germline V gives CDR1 KGHSH, CDR2 LQKENI. CDR3: CASSPSWNTEAFF. The CDR3 bases are TGTGCCAGCTCACCCTCCTGGAACACTGAAGCTTTCTTT. Based on the CDR3 plus reference TRBV18 and TRBJ1-1, the full variable domain is NAGVMQNPRHLVRRRGQEARLRCSPMKGHSHVYWYRQLPEEGLKFMVYLQKENIIDESGMPKERFSAEFPKEGPSILRIQQVVRGDSAAYFCASSPSWNTEAFFGQGTRLTVV.